These 17 T cell receptor beta chains originate from one sample sequenced in a study of beta chain features in type 1 diabetes. Sequenced material consisted of expressed TCRB transcripts (all of the isolated RNA was reverse transcribed). TCRdb keeps only in-frame clones here, not all; method: immunoSEQ multiplex PCR. The sample lists 350,000 or so clones; about 19% were seen once. The source material was naive CD4+ T cells from blood. These receptor sequences come from a woman aged 18-29 years in good health.

This clone was seen a few times. This chain uses TRBV29-1 with TRBJ1-1; TRBD1 is a possible D gene (5 bases). CDR1 and CDR2 from the germline V gene are SQVTM and ANQGSEA. This CDR3 region has 12 residues. Trimming pared 6 bases from V and 0 bases from J, leaving 8 bases between. The CDR3 sequence: CSVGHLNTEAFF. Written as DNA, the CDR3 is TGCAGCGTCGGACATCTGAACACTGAAGCTTTCTTT.

The V call is TRBV5-1, the J call TRBJ1-1; 9 bases agree with TRBD1. CDR1 and CDR2 (germline): SGHRS, YFSETQ. Trimming at V came to 4 bases and at J to 1 base, leaving 5 bases not matched to a gene. The CDR3 covers 15 residues. The CDR3 protein is CASSEQGARNTEAFF. CDR3 DNA: TGCGCCAGCAGCGAACAGGGGGCGCGGAACACTGAAGCTTTCTTT.

The chain carries TRBV20-1 and TRBJ2-1, with 8 bases matching TRBD2. The CDR3 sequence is 11 residues long. In germline, CDR1 is DFQATT, CDR2 SNEGSKA (reference sequence). Trimming took 8 bases from V and 8 from J; bases not matched to a gene: 5. The CDR3 DNA reads TGCAGTTCGGGGGGGCCTTATGAGCAGTTCTTC. It encodes CSSGGPYEQFF.

The V and J genes are TRBV19 and TRBJ2-3; 13 nucleotides line up with TRBD2. Trimming removed 4 bases from V and 7 bases from J; junction bases left unmatched: 8. This CDR3 spans 16 amino acids. Germline-derived CDR1 and CDR2 are LNHDA and SQIVND (reference sequence). The CDR3 region is CASSNGLAGDRYTQYF. Written as DNA, the CDR3 is TGTGCCAGTAGTAACGGACTAGCGGGAGATCGATATACGCAGTATTTT.

The V and J genes are TRBV27 and TRBJ2-3; TRBD1 agrees at 8 bases. J lost 2 bases, V lost 6 bases, and 7 bases had no gene match. Germline CDR1 reads MNHEY; CDR2 reads SMNVEV (reference sequence). The CDR3 has 15 residues. CDR3 residues: CASRETGVTTDTQYF. For the CDR3, the DNA is TGTGCCAGCAGGGAGACAGGGGTGACCACAGATACGCAGTATTTT.

This clone came up a few times. The chain recombines TRBV6-5 with TRBJ2-7, with D tentatively TRBD2 (6 bases). CDR1 and CDR2 from the germline V gene are MNHEY and SVGAGI. V was clipped by 0 bases and J by 2 bases, with 8 bases between them. The CDR3 is 14 residues long. CDR3 in amino acids: CASSYSREAYEQYF. The CDR3 DNA reads as TGTGCCAGCAGTTACTCGAGGGAGGCCTACGAGCAGTACTTC.

The rearrangement links TRBV19 to TRBJ2-2, with 15 nucleotides matching TRBD2. The CDR3 extends over 16 amino acids. Germline CDR1 LNHDA, CDR2 SQIVND (reference sequence). V was clipped by 5 bases and J by 7 bases; unmatched bases: 5. CDR3 DNA: TGTGCCAGTAGTGACCGGACTAGCGGGGGGGTCGGGGAGCTGTTTTTT. As protein: CASSDRTSGGVGELFF.

As to this clone: Other DNA sequences of this sample code for an identical CDR3. The chain couples TRBV9 to TRBJ2-3; 13 bases are shared with TRBD2. The trim removed 2 bases at V and 1 base at J, leaving 1 base unmatched. This CDR3 contains 16 residues. Germline CDR1 and CDR2: SGDLS and YYNGEE. The DNA for the CDR3 is TGTGCCAGCAGCGTCGGGACTAGCGGGGGCACAGATACGCAGTATTTT. This sequence encodes CASSVGTSGGTDTQYF. The full variable domain, completed using reference TRBV9 and TRBJ2-3, is DSGVTQTPKHLITATGQRVTLRCSPRSGDLSVYWYQQSLDQGLQFLIQYYNGEERAKGNILERFSAQQFPDLHSELNLSSLELGDSALYFCASSVGTSGGTDTQYFGPGTRLTVL.

The V call is TRBV28, the J call TRBJ2-7, with 10 positions matching TRBD2. Looked up from germline, CDR1 is MDHEN and CDR2 is SYDVKM. The length of the CDR3 is 16 residues. After removal of 3 bases from V and 2 bases from J, the junction contained 7 bases not matched to a gene. The CDR3 loop is CASSFLAGARTYEQYF. CDR3 bases: TGTGCCAGCAGTTTCCTAGCGGGAGCCCGTACCTACGAGCAGTACTTC.

This clone was detected only a few times. This chain uses TRBV5-1 with TRBJ2-6; TRBD1 matches at 7 bases. The CDR3 contains 17 residues. V gave up 0 bases and J gave up 1 base; unmatched junction bases: 4. The germline CDR1 and CDR2 sequences are SGHRS and YFSETQ. The CDR3 reads CASSLVAGGSGANVLTF. CDR3 bases: TGCGCCAGCAGCTTGGTGGCAGGGGGTTCTGGGGCCAACGTCCTGACTTTC.

The CDR3 DNA reads as TGTGCCAGCGCGACAGGGACGGACGGCGAGCAGTACTTC. It codes for CASATGTDGEQYF. The chain couples TRBV11-2 to TRBJ2-7, with 7 bases identical to TRBD1. The CDR3 length is 13 residues. V shed 8 bases, J shed 6 bases, and the junction held 10 bases outside the gene matches. Germline-derived CDR1 and CDR2 are SGHAT and FQNNGV.

This clone was observed a handful of times. This chain links TRBV30 with TRBJ2-7; D is perhaps TRBD1 (5 bases). The CDR3 totals 14 residues. V was pared by 4 bases and J by 3 bases, with 16 bases between. Germline CDR1 and CDR2: GTSNPN and SVGIG (reference sequence). CDR3 in DNA: TGTGCCTGGACCGGGTTAGGGGCTAGCTACGAGCAGTACTTC. It codes for CAWTGLGASYEQYF.

This clone was detected only a few times. The chain's CDR3 is CAWSNGGYGYTF. CDR3 coding DNA: TGTGCCTGGAGTAACGGGGGCTATGGCTACACCTTC. This chain links TRBV30 with TRBJ1-2, with D tentatively TRBD1 (5 bases). The germline CDR1 and CDR2 sequences are GTSNPN and SVGIG (reference sequence). Trimming left V 2 bases short and J 4 bases short, with 8 bases between. This CDR3 has 12 residues.

This clone was counted only a few times. Other DNA sequences in this sample translate to the same CDR3. The chain couples TRBV18 to TRBJ2-1; 14 bases line up with TRBD2. The CDR3 is made up of 15 amino acids. V dropped 3 bases and J dropped 6; count of bases not matched to a gene: 1. Germline V gene sequence: CDR1 KGHSH, CDR2 LQKENI. The CDR3 here is CASSPGLAGVNEQFF. CDR3 sequence (DNA): TGTGCCAGCTCACCGGGACTAGCGGGAGTCAATGAGCAGTTCTTC.

This clone has a handful of counts. The chain has TRBV5-1 and TRBJ1-1, with 8 bases identical to TRBD1. The CDR3 spans 12 residues. The V and J ends lost 0 bases and 8 bases, in that order; junction bases with no gene match: 0. The V gene's germline CDR1 is SGHRS and CDR2 YFSETQ. This CDR3 is CASSLDRGEAFF. CDR3 sequence (DNA): TGCGCCAGCAGCTTGGACAGGGGGGAAGCTTTCTTT.

This clone was detected only a few times. The chain is built from TRBV18 and TRBJ1-2; D gene ambiguous. V was clipped by 3 bases and J by 7 bases, with 9 bases between them. CDR3 size: 12 residues. Germline CDR1 KGHSH, CDR2 LQKENI. The CDR3 DNA is TGTGCCAGCTCACCTTTCACTCTTGGCTACACCTTC. Its protein product is CASSPFTLGYTF.

The table lists this clone with a few counts. This sequence joins TRBV5-4 and TRBJ2-7; 8 nucleotides agree with TRBD2. The germline V gene has CDR1 SGHNT and CDR2 YYREEE (reference sequence). The V gene end was trimmed by 2 bases and the J gene end by 0 bases; junction bases not matched to a gene: 7. This CDR3 contains 16 residues. The CDR3 here is CASSFAGGQSSYEQYF. CDR3 DNA: TGTGCCAGCAGCTTTGCGGGAGGCCAGAGCTCCTACGAGCAGTACTTC.